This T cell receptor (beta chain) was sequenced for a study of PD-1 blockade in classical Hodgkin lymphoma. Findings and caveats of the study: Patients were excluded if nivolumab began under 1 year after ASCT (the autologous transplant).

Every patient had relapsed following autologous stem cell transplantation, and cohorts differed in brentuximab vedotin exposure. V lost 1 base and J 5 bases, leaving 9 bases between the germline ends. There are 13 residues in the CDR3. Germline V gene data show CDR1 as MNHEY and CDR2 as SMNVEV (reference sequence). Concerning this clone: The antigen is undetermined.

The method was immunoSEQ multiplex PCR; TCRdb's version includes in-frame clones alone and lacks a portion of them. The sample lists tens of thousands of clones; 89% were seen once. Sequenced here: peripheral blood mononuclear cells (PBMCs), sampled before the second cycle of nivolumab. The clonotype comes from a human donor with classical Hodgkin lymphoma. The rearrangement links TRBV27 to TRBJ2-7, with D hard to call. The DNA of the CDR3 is TGTGCCAGCAGTTTATTTGTAGGGAACGAGCAGTACTTC. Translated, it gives CASSLFVGNEQYF.